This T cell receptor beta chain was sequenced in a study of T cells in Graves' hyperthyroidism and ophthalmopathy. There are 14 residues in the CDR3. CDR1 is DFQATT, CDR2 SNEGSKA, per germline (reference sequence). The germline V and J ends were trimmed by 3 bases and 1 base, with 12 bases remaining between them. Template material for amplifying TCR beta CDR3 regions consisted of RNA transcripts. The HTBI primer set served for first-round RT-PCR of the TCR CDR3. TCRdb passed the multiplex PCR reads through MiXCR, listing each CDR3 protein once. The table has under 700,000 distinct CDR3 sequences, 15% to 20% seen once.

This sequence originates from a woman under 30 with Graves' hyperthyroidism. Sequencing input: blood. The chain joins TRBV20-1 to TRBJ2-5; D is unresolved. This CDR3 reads CSASGAAFQETQYF. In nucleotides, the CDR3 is TGCAGTGCTAGTGGTGCTGCCTTCCAAGAGACCCAGTACTTC.